This T cell receptor (beta chain) was sequenced in a study of beta chain features in type 1 diabetes. Trimming took off 3 bases at V and 2 bases at J, with 10 bases between the two ends. The CDR3 length is 14 residues. Per germline, CDR1 SGHNT and CDR2 YYREEE (reference sequence). This clone has just a few counts. Expressed TCRB transcripts were sequenced after all isolated RNA was converted to cDNA. Method: immunoSEQ multiplex PCR; TCRdb's copy keeps in-frame clones and lacks some. The sample shows almost 350,000 clones, under 8.5% of them seen only once. The gene calls are TRBV5-4 and TRBJ2-3, with D tentatively TRBD2 (6 bases). The material sequenced was central memory CD4+ T cells from blood. This TCR was recovered from a woman younger than 30 in good health. The CDR3 sequence: CASSWGGTTDTQYF. CDR3 DNA sequence: TGTGCCAGCAGCTGGGGAGGTACCACAGATACGCAGTATTTT.